This T cell receptor beta chain is drawn from a study of T-cell memory formation after mild COVID-19. Study-level background: For the most part, TCR clusters were specific to one donor. Broader study findings: The authors did not confirm SARS-CoV-2 specificity of second-wave clones peaking day 37. Contracting clones from day 15 to 85 showed balanced CD4/CD8; later expanders favored CD4+. Within pre-infection memory, some responding clones were found, suggesting cross-reactive memory joined.

TCRdb analysed the 5' RACE reads with MiXCR anew, one entry per CDR3 protein. The sample lists around 340,000 distinct CDR3 sequences, about an eighth occurring once. This clonotype showed up many times. Its specificity is not known. V gave up 3 bases and J gave up 3 bases, with 9 bases separating them. The CDR3 loop spans 13 amino acids. The germline V gene encodes CDR1 KGHSH and CDR2 LQKENI. Source material: PBMCs or a T cell subset sorted from them (not recorded which). The chain links TRBV18 to TRBJ2-7; D uncertain. This receptor was obtained from a young man who had mild COVID-19 (a few samples of this study predate the infection). Cell type and time point are not known. The CDR3 is CASSPQDLYEQYF. The CDR3 coding sequence is TGTGCCAGCTCACCCCAGGACCTCTACGAGCAGTACTTC.